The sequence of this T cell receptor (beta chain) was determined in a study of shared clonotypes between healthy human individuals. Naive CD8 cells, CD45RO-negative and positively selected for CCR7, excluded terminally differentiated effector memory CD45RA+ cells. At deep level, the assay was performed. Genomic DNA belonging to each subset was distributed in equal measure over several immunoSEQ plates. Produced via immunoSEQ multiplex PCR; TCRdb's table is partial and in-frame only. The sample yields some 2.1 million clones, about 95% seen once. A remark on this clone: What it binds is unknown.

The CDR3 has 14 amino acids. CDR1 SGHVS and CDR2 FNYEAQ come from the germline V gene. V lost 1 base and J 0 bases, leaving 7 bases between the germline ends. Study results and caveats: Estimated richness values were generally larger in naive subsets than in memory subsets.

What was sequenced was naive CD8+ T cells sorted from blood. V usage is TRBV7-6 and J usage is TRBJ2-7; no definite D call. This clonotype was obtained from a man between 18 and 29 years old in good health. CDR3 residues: CASSLVPRSYEQYF. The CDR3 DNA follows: TGTGCCAGCAGCTTAGTTCCCCGCTCCTACGAGCAGTACTTC.